This is a list of T cell receptor beta chains from one sample in a study of CD8 T cells in ankylosing spondylitis. TCRdb passed the 5' RACE reads through MiXCR, listing each CDR3 protein once. The repertoire holds some 71,000 distinct CDR3 sequences, with approximately 5.3% as singletons. Source material: blood, either unsorted or a sorted T cell fraction (not recorded which). The receptor source for this set is a male donor with ankylosing spondylitis or in good health (not recorded which). CDR3s leave out the opening cysteine and the closing phenylalanine or tryptophan. The order of the fields is V gene, CDR3 protein.

v_call: TRBV18
cdr3_aa: ASSPWTGGDTGELF

v_call: TRBV5-1
cdr3_aa: ASSPQPTSGANVLT

v_call: TRBV4-2
cdr3_aa: ASSQEAQEWSYGYT

v_call: TRBV30
cdr3_aa: AWRVLNYEQY

v_call: TRBV5-1
cdr3_aa: ASSLSLAGEETQY

v_call: TRBV20-1
cdr3_aa: SAPPTSYEQY

v_call: TRBV3-1
cdr3_aa: ASCGIRWTSGTLYNEQF

v_call: TRBV5-1
cdr3_aa: ASSLGTDSNSPLH

v_call: TRBV19
cdr3_aa: ASRPDRYEKLF

v_call: TRBV7-7
cdr3_aa: ASSESLKDSRSTGELF

v_call: TRBV30
cdr3_aa: AWSAPGLAGGGSYNEQF

v_call: TRBV12-3/TRBV12-4
cdr3_aa: ASSLVTTDEQY

v_call: TRBV7-2
cdr3_aa: ASSLSGDRPTGELF

v_call: TRBV12-3/TRBV12-4
cdr3_aa: ASSLTEKETQY

v_call: TRBV5-4
cdr3_aa: ASSIRGPDTQY

v_call: TRBV25-1
cdr3_aa: ASTGGSSYEQY

v_call: TRBV29-1
cdr3_aa: SVDSMTGLNEQY

v_call: TRBV7-2
cdr3_aa: ASSLALAGASTDTQY

v_call: TRBV6-2/TRBV6-3
cdr3_aa: ASSNPREYFYEQY

v_call: TRBV27
cdr3_aa: ASSTTGSTDTQY

v_call: TRBV20-1
cdr3_aa: SAPRQGGTEAF

v_call: TRBV5-6
cdr3_aa: ASSLADRDYGYT

v_call: TRBV30
cdr3_aa: AWSVRGSDTQY

v_call: TRBV5-1
cdr3_aa: ASKTGGGNTEAF

v_call: TRBV12-3/TRBV12-4
cdr3_aa: ASSIGGVEAQY

v_call: TRBV19
cdr3_aa: ASRDIPGTEAF

v_call: TRBV20-1
cdr3_aa: SAYEQGAQYEQF

v_call: TRBV6-1
cdr3_aa: ASKATGVPIYEQY

v_call: TRBV29-1
cdr3_aa: SVEAEETQY

v_call: TRBV18
cdr3_aa: ASSPGRDNTEAF

v_call: TRBV3-1
cdr3_aa: ASSQNAPPDTQY

v_call: TRBV5-1
cdr3_aa: ASSLEGWHNEQF

v_call: TRBV7-2
cdr3_aa: ASSLLTDTQY

v_call: TRBV12-3/TRBV12-4
cdr3_aa: ASSLAGDSVH

v_call: TRBV2
cdr3_aa: ASSGVTENEKLF

v_call: TRBV25-1
cdr3_aa: ASSQTGPWQPQH

v_call: TRBV5-1
cdr3_aa: ASSPGVTSSIHGYT

v_call: TRBV24-1
cdr3_aa: ATSPGGGSYNEQF

v_call: TRBV7-2
cdr3_aa: ASSLDHSTDTQY

v_call: TRBV29-1
cdr3_aa: SGSGPGGETQY

v_call: TRBV4-1
cdr3_aa: ASSQEWPSEETQY

v_call: TRBV12-3/TRBV12-4
cdr3_aa: ASSVTGAGNSPLH

v_call: TRBV6-2/TRBV6-3
cdr3_aa: ASSEGPGTGVTYNEQF

v_call: TRBV30
cdr3_aa: AWSVVLGDTQY

v_call: TRBV4-1
cdr3_aa: VSSQADIPSNQPQH

v_call: TRBV4-2
cdr3_aa: ASSQDGESGNQPQH

v_call: TRBV5-1
cdr3_aa: ASSRLAGDQPQH

v_call: TRBV11-2
cdr3_aa: ASSSNYGYT